The clone carrying this TCR beta chain was seen only once. The V gene's germline CDR1 is SNHLY and CDR2 FYNNEI. There are 15 residues in the CDR3. The V and J ends lost 5 bases and 4 bases, in that order; junction bases with no gene match: 9. The sample belongs to a study of Ad26.COV2.S vaccination and SARS-CoV-2 variants. Data came from immunoSEQ multiplex PCR; TCRdb stores just in-frame clones and leaves some out. The table lists some 240,000 clones, around nine tenths of them singletons. The sample's treatment: over 15 received Ad26.COV2.S at low or high dose, single or two shots; roughly five received placebo; per-sample allocation not given. The study sampled participants on day 63 after the first vaccine or placebo injection.

The genes are TRBV2 and TRBJ1-1; 8 bases align to TRBD1. The specimen comprised peripheral blood, sampled in a trial of Ad26.COV2.S vaccine versus placebo. This clonotype was obtained from a person aged 18-60 years who received the Ad26.COV2.S COVID-19 vaccine or a placebo. The CDR3 loop is CASSSSRGQATEAFF. The CDR3, as DNA: TGTGCCAGCAGTAGTTCCAGGGGGCAGGCCACTGAAGCTTTCTTT. Variable domain in full (rest from reference TRBV2 and TRBJ1-1): EPEVTQTPSHQVTQMGQEVILRCVPISNHLYFYWYRQILGQKVEFLVSFYNNEISEKSEIFDDQFSVERPDGSNFTLKIRSTKLEDSAMYFCASSSSRGQATEAFFGQGTRLTVV.